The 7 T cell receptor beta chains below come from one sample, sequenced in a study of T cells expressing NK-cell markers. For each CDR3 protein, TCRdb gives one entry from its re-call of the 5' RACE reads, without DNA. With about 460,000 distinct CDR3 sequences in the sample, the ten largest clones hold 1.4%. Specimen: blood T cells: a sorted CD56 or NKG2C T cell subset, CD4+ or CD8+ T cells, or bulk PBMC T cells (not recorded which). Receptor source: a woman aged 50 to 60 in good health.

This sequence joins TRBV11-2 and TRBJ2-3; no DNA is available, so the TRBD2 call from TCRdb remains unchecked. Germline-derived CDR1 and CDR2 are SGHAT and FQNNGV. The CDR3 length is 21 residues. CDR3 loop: CASSLFSLAGGRSMGTDTQYF.

The CDR3 protein is CASSKGPTGMENQPQHF. This chain links TRBV21-1 with TRBJ1-5; no DNA is available, so the TRBD1 call from TCRdb remains unchecked. TRBV21-1 is annotated as a pseudogene. CDR3 size: 17 residues.

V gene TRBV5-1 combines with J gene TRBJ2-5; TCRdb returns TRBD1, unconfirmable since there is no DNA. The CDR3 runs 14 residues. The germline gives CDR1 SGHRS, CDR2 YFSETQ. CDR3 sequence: CASRLQGDQETQYF.

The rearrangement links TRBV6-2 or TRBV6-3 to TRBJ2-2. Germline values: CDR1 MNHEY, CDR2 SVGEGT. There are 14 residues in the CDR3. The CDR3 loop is CASKPSGNTGELFF.

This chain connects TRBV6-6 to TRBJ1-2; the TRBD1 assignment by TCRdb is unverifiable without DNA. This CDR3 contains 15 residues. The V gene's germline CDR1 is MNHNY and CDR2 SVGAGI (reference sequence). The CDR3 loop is CASSYGTGIDYGYTF.

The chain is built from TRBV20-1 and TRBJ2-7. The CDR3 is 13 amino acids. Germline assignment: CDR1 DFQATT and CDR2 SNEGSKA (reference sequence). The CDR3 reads CSARDALLDEQYF.

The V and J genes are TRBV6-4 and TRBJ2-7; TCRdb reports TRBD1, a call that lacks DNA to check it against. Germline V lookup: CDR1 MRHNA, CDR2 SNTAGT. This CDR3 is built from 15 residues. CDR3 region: CASRPPQGTSYEQYF.